The clone carrying this T cell receptor (beta chain) was observed a few times. Its antigen remains unknown. The data are from a study of OX40 agonist ivuxolimab in advanced cancers. Study-wide background: Treatment received earlier with anti-PD-1, anti-PD-L1 or anti-CTLA-4 agents was allowed, and over 30% had some. Three patients showed partial responses: one hepatocellular carcinoma and two cutaneous melanoma cases.

Study-level findings and limits: Mean expanded clone counts were higher in CD8+ than CD4+ T cells.

The repertoire was sequenced with immunoSEQ multiplex PCR; TCRdb's copy has only in-frame clones and lacks some. The sample lists some 48,000 clones; 80% to 85% were seen once. Sequencing used CD4+ or CD8+ T cells sorted from blood, obtained in a trial of the OX40 agonist ivuxolimab. The receptor comes from an adult with an advanced solid tumor such as melanoma, head and neck, liver or kidney cancer.

In DNA form, the CDR3 reads TGTGCCAGCAGTGTTGGACAGGGGGTATCTGGCAATCAGCCCCAGCATTTT. This translates into CASSVGQGVSGNQPQHF. This chain joins TRBV2 and TRBJ1-5; 10 bases map to TRBD1. Unmatched junction bases numbered 8, after V lost 4 bases and J lost 2 bases. This CDR3 is 17 amino acids long. Germline lookup yields CDR1 SNHLY and CDR2 FYNNEI.